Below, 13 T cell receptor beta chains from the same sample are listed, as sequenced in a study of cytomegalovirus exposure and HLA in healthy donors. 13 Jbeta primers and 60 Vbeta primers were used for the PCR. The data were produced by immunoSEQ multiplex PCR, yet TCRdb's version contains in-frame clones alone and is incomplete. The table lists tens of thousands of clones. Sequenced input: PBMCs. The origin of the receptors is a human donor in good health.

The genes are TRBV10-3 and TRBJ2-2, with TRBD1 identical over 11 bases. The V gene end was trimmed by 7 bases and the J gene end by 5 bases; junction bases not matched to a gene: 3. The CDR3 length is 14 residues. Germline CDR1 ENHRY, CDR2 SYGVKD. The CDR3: CAIKGTGGTGELFF. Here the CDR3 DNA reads TGTGCCATCAAAGGGACAGGGGGAACCGGGGAGCTGTTTTTT.

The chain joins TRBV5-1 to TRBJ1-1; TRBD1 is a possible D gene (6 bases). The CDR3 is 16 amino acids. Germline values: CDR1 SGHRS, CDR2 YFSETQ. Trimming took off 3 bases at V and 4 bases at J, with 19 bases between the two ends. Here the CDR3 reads CASSSTRQDPLTEAFF. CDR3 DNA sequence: TGCGCCAGCAGCTCGACCCGACAGGACCCGCTCACTGAAGCTTTCTTT.

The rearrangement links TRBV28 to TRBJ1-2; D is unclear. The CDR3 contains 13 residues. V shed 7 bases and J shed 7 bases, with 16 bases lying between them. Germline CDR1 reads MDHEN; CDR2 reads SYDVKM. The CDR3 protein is CASTLRVIGGYTF. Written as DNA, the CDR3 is TGTGCCAGCACCTTGCGGGTAATCGGTGGCTACACCTTC.

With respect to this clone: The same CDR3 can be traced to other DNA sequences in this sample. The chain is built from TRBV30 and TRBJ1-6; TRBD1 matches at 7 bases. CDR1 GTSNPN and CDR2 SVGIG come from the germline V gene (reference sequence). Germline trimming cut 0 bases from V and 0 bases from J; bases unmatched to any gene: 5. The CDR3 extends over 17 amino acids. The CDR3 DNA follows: TGTGCCTGGAGTGTAGGGGGCAGGAGCTCCTATAATTCACCCCTCCACTTT. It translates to CAWSVGGRSSYNSPLHF.

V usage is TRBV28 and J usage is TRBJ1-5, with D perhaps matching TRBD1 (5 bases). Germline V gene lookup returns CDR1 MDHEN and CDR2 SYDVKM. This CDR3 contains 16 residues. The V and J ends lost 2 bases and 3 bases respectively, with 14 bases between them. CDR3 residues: CASSLASRGNNQPQHF. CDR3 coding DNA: TGTGCCAGCAGTTTAGCCTCAAGGGGAAACAATCAGCCCCAGCATTTT.

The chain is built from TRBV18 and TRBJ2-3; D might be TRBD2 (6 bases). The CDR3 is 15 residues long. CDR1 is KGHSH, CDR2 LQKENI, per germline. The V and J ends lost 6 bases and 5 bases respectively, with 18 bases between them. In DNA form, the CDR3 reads TGTGCCAGCTCGTTTGCCTCTACCGGGGGAGATACGCAGTATTTT. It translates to CASSFASTGGDTQYF.

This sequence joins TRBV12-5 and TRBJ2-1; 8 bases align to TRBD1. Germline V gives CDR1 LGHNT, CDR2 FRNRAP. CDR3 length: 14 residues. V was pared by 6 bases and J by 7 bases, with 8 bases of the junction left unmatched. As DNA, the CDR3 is TGTGCTAGTGGGGCCGGACAGGGAGGTAATGAGCAGTTCTTC. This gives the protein CASGAGQGGNEQFF.

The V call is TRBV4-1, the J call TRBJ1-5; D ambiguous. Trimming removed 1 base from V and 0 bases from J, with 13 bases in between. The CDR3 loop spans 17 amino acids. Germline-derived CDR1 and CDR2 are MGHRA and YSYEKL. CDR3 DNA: TGCGCCAGCAGCCAAGGTCCGGGGAAGGGTAGCAATCAGCCCCAGCATTTT. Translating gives CASSQGPGKGSNQPQHF.

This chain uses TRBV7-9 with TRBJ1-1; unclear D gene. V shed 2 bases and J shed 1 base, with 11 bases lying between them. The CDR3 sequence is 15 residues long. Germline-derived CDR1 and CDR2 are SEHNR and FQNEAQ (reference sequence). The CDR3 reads CASSLNSPTNTEAFF. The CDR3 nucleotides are TGTGCCAGCAGCTTAAACAGCCCCACGAACACTGAAGCTTTCTTT.

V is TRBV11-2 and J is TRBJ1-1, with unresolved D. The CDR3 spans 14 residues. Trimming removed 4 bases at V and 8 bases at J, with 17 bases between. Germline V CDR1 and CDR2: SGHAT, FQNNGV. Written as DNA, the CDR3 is TGTGCCAGCAGCTCCCCCCTGTTAAGACACGAAGCTTTCTTT. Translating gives CASSSPLLRHEAFF.

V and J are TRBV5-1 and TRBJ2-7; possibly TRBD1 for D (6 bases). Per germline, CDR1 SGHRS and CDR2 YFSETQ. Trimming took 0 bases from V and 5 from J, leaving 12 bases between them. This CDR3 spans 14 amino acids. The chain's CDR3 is CASSLGQGSDEQYF. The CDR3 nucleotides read TGCGCCAGCAGCTTGGGGCAGGGGTCGGACGAGCAGTACTTC.

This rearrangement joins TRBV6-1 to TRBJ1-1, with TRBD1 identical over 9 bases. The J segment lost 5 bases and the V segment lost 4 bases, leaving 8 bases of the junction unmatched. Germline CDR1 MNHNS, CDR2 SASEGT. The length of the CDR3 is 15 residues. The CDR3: CASSAQQGAGTEAFF. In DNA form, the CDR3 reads TGTGCCAGCAGTGCCCAACAGGGGGCCGGGACTGAAGCTTTCTTT.

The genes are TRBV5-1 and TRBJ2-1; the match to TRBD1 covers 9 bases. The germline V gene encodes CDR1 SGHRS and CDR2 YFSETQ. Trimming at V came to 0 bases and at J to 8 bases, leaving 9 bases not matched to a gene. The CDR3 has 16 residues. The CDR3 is CASSLVVPGQGHEQFF. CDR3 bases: TGCGCCAGCAGCTTGGTCGTCCCGGGACAGGGCCATGAGCAGTTCTTC.